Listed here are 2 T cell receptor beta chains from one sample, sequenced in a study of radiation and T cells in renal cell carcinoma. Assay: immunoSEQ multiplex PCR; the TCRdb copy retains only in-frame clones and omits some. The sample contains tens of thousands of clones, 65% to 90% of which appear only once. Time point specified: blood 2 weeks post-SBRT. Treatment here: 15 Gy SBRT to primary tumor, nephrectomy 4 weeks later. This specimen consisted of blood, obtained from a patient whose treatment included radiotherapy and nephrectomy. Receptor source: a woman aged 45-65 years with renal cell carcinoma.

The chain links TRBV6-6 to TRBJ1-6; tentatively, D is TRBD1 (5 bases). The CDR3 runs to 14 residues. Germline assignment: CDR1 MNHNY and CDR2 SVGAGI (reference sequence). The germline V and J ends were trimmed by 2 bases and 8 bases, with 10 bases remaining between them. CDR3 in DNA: TGTGCCAGCAGTTACCGGGACGGAGATTCACCCCTCCACTTT. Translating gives CASSYRDGDSPLHF.

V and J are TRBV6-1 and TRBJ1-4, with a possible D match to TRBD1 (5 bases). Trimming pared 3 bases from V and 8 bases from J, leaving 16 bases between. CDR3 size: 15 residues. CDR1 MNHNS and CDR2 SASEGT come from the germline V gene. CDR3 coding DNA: TGTGCCAGCAGTGACAGGGCGGGGGAAAAGGAAAAACTGTTTTTT. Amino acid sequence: CASSDRAGEKEKLFF.